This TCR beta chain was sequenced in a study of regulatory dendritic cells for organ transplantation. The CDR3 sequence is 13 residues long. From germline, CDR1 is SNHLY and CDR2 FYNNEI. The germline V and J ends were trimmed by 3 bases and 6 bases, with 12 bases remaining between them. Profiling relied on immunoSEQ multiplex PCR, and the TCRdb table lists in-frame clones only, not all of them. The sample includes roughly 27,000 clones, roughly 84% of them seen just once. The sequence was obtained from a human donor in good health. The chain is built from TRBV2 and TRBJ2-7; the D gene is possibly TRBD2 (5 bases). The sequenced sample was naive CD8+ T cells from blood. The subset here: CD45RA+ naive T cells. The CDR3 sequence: CASSDNRGPEQYF. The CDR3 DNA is TGTGCCAGCAGTGATAATCGGGGTCCCGAGCAGTACTTC.